The clone carrying this TCR beta chain was recorded many times. The antigen remains undetermined. This sample is drawn from a study of T-cell reconstitution after alpha-beta-depleted transplantation in children. The study, taken as a whole, reports: One year after transplant, T-cell counts and diversity came mostly from newly produced T cells.

The CDR3 runs 16 residues. Between the trimmed V and J ends, which lost 11 bases and 4 bases, there was a span of 26 bases. Germline CDR1 is SGHTA and CDR2 is FQGNSA. This sample's TCRbeta library carried unique molecular identifier barcodes. TCRdb redid the calling of the PCR reads with MiXCR, one entry per CDR3 protein. The data hold a few hundred thousand distinct CDR3 sequences, with 9.5% to 13% observed a single time. The V call is TRBV7-2, the J call TRBJ1-2; TRBD1 might be the D (5 bases). The starting material was PBMCs, obtained before TCRalphabeta/CD19-depleted stem cell transplant. The source is a child under two years old with acute myeloid leukemia, due to receive a stem cell transplant. The CDR3 region is CASVRDSFSGGYGYTF. In DNA form, the CDR3 reads TGTGCCTCCGTCCGAGACAGCTTCTCCGGCGGCTATGGCTACACCTTC.